This record concerns one T cell receptor beta chain sequence. Its specificity is not known. Trimming pared 4 bases from V and 0 bases from J, leaving 8 bases between. The CDR3 extends over 14 amino acids. The germline CDR1 and CDR2 sequences are MNHNS and SASEGT. The entry originates in a study of cytomegalovirus exposure and HLA in healthy donors. Notes on the study in general: Within an earlier analysis, most TCR beta V segments proved productive either about 87% or about 30% of the time. Overall, under 200 TCR beta chains were annotated as cytomegalovirus-associated. Some segments of the V type, notably TRBV6-2 and TRBV6-3, were excluded as indistinguishable.

In the PCR, 60 Vbeta and 13 Jbeta primers were used. Method: immunoSEQ multiplex PCR; TCRdb's copy keeps in-frame clones and lacks some. The sample shows 150,000 or so clones, about 80% of them seen only once. This sequence originates from a man aged 30 to 39 in good health and CMV-seropositive. Sequenced sample: PBMCs. J is TRBJ2-3 and V is TRBV6-1, with D possibly TRBD1 on 6 matching bases. Written as DNA, the CDR3 is TGTGCCAGCAGTGGGGGGCTGAGCACAGATACGCAGTATTTT. It encodes CASSGGLSTDTQYF.